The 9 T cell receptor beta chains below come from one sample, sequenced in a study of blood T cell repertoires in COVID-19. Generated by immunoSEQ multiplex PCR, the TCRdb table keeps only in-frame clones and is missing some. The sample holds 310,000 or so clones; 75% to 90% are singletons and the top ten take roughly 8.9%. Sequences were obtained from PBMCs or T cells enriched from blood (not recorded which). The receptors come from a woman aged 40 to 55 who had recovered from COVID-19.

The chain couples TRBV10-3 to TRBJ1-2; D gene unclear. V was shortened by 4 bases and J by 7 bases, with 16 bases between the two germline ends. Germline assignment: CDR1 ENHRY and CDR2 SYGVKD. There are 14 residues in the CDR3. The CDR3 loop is CAISGVYQVAGYTF. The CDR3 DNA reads TGTGCCATCAGTGGGGTTTACCAGGTGGCTGGCTACACCTTC.

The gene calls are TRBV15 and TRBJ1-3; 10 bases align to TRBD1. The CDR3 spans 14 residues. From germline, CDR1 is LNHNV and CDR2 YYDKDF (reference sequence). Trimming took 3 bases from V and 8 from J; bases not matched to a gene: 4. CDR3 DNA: TGTGCCACCAGCAGGGACAGGGGGGACGACACCATATATTTT. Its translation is CATSRDRGDDTIYF. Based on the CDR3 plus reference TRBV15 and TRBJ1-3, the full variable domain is DAMVIQNPRYQVTQFGKPVTLSCSQTLNHNVMYWYQQKSSQAPKLLFHYYDKDFNNEADTPDNFQSRRPNTSFCFLDIRSPGLGDTAMYLCATSRDRGDDTIYFGEGSWLTVV.

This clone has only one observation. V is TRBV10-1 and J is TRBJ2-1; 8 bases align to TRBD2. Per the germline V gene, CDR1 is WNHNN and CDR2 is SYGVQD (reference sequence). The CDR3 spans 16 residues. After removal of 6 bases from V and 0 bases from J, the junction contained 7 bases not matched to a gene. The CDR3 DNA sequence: TGCGCCAGCAGCCAGGGCGGGGGGCTCTCCTACAATGAGCAGTTCTTC. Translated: CASSQGGGLSYNEQFF.

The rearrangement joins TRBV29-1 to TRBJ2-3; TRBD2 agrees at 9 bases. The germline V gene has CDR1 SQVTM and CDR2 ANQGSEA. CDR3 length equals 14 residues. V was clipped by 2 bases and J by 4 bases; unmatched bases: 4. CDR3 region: CSVEPAGGPDTQYF. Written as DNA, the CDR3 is TGCAGCGTTGAACCTGCGGGGGGGCCAGATACGCAGTATTTT.

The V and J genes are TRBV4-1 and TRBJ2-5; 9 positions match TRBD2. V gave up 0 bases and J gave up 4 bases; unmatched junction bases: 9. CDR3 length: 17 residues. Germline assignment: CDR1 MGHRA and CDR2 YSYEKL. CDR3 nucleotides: TGCGCCAGCAGCCAAGATCTCGCGGGACTAGCAATAGAGACCCAGTACTTC. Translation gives CASSQDLAGLAIETQYF.

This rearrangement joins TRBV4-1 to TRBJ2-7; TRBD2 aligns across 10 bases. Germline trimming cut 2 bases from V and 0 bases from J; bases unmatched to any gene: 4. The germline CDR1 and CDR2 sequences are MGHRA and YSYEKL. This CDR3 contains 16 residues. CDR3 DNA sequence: TGCGCCAGCAGCCAATCTAGCGGGGGCCGCTCCTACGAGCAGTACTTC. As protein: CASSQSSGGRSYEQYF.

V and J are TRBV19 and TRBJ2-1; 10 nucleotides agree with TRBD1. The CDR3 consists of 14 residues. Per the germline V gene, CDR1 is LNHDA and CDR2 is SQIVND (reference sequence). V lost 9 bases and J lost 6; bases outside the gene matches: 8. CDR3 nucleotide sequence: TGTGCCAGACTCCCGGGACAGGGGAGCAATGAGCAGTTCTTC. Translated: CARLPGQGSNEQFF.

The chain's CDR3 is CASSLWDKANYGYTF. In nucleotides, the CDR3 is TGTGCCAGCAGTTTATGGGACAAAGCTAACTATGGCTACACCTTC. This chain connects TRBV28 to TRBJ1-2; tentatively, D is TRBD1 (5 bases). V lost 0 bases, J lost 0 bases, and 8 bases lay in between. The CDR3 runs to 15 residues. Germline V gene sequence: CDR1 MDHEN, CDR2 SYDVKM.

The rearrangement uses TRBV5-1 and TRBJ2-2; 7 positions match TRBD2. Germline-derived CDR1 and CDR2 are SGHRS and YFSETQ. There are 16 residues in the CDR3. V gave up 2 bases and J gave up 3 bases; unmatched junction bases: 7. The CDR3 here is CASSLGLGSDTGELFF. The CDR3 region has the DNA TGCGCCAGCAGCTTAGGACTAGGTAGTGACACCGGGGAGCTGTTTTTT. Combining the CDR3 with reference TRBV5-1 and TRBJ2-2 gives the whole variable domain KAGVTQTPRYLIKTRGQQVTLSCSPISGHRSVSWYQQTPGQGLQFLFEYFSETQRNKGNFPGRFSGRQFSNSRSEMNVSTLELGDSALYLCASSLGLGSDTGELFFGEGSRLTVL.